The 9 T cell receptor beta chains below all came from one sample that was sequenced in a study of blood T cell repertoires in COVID-19. TCRdb keeps only in-frame clones here, not all; method: immunoSEQ multiplex PCR. This sample has around 80,000 clones, with about 80% found just once. Source material: peripheral blood. Receptors originate from a human donor in a cohort sampled during active COVID-19.

J is TRBJ1-1 and V is TRBV9; maybe TRBD1 (5 bases). This CDR3 contains 15 residues. The V and J ends lost 3 bases and 5 bases respectively, with 17 bases between them. Germline CDR1 is SGDLS and CDR2 is YYNGEE. The CDR3 DNA sequence: TGTGCCAGCAGCGCCTCCACTTCAGGGTCGACTGAAGCTTTCTTT. Amino acid sequence: CASSASTSGSTEAFF.

The V call is TRBV5-1, the J call TRBJ2-1; TRBD1 aligns across 7 bases. J gave up 8 bases and V 1 base, and 6 bases lay outside the gene matches. Germline V lookup: CDR1 SGHRS, CDR2 YFSETQ. The CDR3 is made up of 14 amino acids. The CDR3 sequence: CASSLRGQGDEQFF. In nucleotides, the CDR3 is TGCGCCAGCAGCTTGAGGGGGCAAGGCGATGAGCAGTTCTTC.

The chain uses TRBV19 and TRBJ1-6; no definite D call. The CDR3 runs 12 residues. V gave up 7 bases and J gave up 4 bases, with 5 bases separating them. Germline lookup yields CDR1 LNHDA and CDR2 SQIVND (reference sequence). CDR3 DNA sequence: TGTGCCAGTACGGGGTATAATTCACCCCTCCACTTT. Protein sequence: CASTGYNSPLHF.

The chain has TRBV19 and TRBJ2-7, with TRBD1 matching 9 bases. Germline assignment: CDR1 LNHDA and CDR2 SQIVND (reference sequence). CDR3 length equals 17 residues. V lost 6 bases and J lost 6; bases outside the gene matches: 18. The chain's CDR3 is CASRSRGDRGSGVEQYF. CDR3 DNA: TGTGCCAGTAGATCAAGGGGTGACAGGGGGTCGGGGGTCGAGCAGTACTTC. Variable domain in full (rest from reference TRBV19 and TRBJ2-7): DGGITQSPKYLFRKEGQNVTLSCEQNLNHDAMYWYRQDPGQGLRLIYYSQIVNDFQKGDIAEGYSVSREKKESFPLTVTSAQKNPTAFYLCASRSRGDRGSGVEQYFGPGTRLTVT.

The rearrangement uses TRBV4-1 and TRBJ1-1, with 9 bases that match TRBD1. The V gene end was trimmed by 1 base and the J gene end by 5 bases; junction bases not matched to a gene: 5. The CDR3 loop spans 15 amino acids. Germline V gives CDR1 MGHRA, CDR2 YSYEKL. The CDR3 reads CASSQAYRGRTEAFF. DNA for the CDR3: TGCGCCAGCAGCCAAGCTTACAGGGGGCGAACTGAAGCTTTCTTT.

This chain links TRBV20-1 with TRBJ1-1; no firm D call. From germline, CDR1 is DFQATT and CDR2 SNEGSKA (reference sequence). The CDR3 spans 13 residues. The ends were cut back, 3 bases at V and 2 bases at J, with 10 bases in the middle. CDR3 region: CSASLNLNTEAFF. As DNA, the CDR3 is TGCAGTGCTAGTCTCAACTTAAACACTGAAGCTTTCTTT.

The chain carries TRBV6-5 and TRBJ1-2, with 8 positions matching TRBD1. The CDR3 contains 13 residues. J lost 14 bases, V lost 2 bases, and 10 bases had no gene match. Germline V lookup: CDR1 MNHEY, CDR2 SVGAGI. In nucleotides, the CDR3 is TGTGCCAGCAGTTACGTGGCAGGGGGCGAAAGGACCTTC. This codes for CASSYVAGGERTF.

The gene calls are TRBV5-1 and TRBJ1-3; D is unresolved. V lost 0 bases, J lost 2 bases, and 9 bases lay in between. The CDR3 is 15 residues long. Germline V gene sequence: CDR1 SGHRS, CDR2 YFSETQ. The CDR3 sequence: CASSLGGNTGNTIYF. The CDR3 bases are TGCGCCAGCAGCTTGGGAGGGAACACTGGAAACACCATATATTTT.

This clone was observed a single time. This sequence joins TRBV18 and TRBJ2-1, with 7 bases aligning to TRBD2. The CDR3 has 14 amino acids. With V trimmed by 4 bases and J by 7 bases, 7 bases remained unmatched. Germline-derived CDR1 and CDR2 are KGHSH and LQKENI. The CDR3 DNA sequence: TGTGCCAGCTCACGCGAGTACGGGGGGAATGAGCAGTTCTTC. Amino acid sequence: CASSREYGGNEQFF. The complete variable domain, with remaining parts taken from reference TRBV18 and TRBJ2-1, reads NAGVMQNPRHLVRRRGQEARLRCSPMKGHSHVYWYRQLPEEGLKFMVYLQKENIIDESGMPKERFSAEFPKEGPSILRIQQVVRGDSAAYFCASSREYGGNEQFFGPGTRLTVL.